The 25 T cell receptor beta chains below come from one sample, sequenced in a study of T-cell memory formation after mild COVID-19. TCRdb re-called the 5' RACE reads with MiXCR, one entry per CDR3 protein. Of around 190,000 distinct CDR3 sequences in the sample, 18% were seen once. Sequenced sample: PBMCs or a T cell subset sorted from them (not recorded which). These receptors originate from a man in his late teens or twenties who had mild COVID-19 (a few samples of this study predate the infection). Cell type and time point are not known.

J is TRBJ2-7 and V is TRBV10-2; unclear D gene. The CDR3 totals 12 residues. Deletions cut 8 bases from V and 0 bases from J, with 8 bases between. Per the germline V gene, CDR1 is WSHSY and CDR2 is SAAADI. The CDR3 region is CASVGDSYEQYF. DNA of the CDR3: TGCGCCAGCGTGGGTGACTCCTACGAGCAGTACTTC.

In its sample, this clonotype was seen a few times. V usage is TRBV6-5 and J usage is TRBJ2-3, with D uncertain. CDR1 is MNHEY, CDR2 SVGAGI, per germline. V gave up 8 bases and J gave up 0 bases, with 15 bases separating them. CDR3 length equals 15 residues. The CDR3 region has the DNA TGTGCCAGCGGCCGTTCAGCCCTTAGCACAGATACGCAGTATTTT. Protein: CASGRSALSTDTQYF.

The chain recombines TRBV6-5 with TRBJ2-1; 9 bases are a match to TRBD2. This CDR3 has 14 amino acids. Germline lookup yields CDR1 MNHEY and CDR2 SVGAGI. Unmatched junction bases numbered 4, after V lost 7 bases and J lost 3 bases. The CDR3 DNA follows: TGTGCCAGCATGGGGCGGGGGGGCTACAATGAGCAGTTCTTC. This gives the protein CASMGRGGYNEQFF.

The chain's CDR3 is CASSLVQRLGYTF. The CDR3 bases are TGTGCCAGCAGCTTAGTTCAGAGGTTGGGCTACACCTTC. The genes are TRBV7-9 and TRBJ1-2; D gene unclear. CDR3 size: 13 residues. With 1 base removed from V and 8 bases from J, the gap between germline ends came to 11 bases. The germline CDR1 and CDR2 sequences are SEHNR and FQNEAQ (reference sequence).

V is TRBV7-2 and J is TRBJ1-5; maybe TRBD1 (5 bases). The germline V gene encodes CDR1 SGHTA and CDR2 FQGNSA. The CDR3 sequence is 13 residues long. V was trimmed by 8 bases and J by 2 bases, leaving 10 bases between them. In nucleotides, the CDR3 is TGTGCCAGCGGGGGGACGGGCAATCAGCCCCAGCATTTT. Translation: CASGGTGNQPQHF.

CDR3: CSGTVATNEKLFF. The CDR3 bases are TGCAGCGGTACAGTTGCAACTAATGAAAAACTGTTTTTT. The chain recombines TRBV29-1 with TRBJ1-4; D is unclear. This CDR3 is built from 13 residues. The V gene lost 7 bases and the J gene lost 0 bases, with 9 bases spanning the gap. CDR1 and CDR2 from the germline V gene are SQVTM and ANQGSEA.

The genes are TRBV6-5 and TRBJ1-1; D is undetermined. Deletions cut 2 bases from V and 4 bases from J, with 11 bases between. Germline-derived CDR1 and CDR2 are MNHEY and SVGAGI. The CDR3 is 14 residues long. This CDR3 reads CASSYGVPSTEAFF. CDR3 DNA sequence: TGTGCCAGCAGTTACGGCGTACCGAGCACTGAAGCTTTCTTT.

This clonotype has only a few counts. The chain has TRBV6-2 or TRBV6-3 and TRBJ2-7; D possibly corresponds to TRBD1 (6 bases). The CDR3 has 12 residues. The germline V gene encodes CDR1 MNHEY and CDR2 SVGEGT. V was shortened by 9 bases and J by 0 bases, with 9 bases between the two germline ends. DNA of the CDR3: TGTGCCAGTGGACAGAGCTCCTACGAGCAGTACTTC. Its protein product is CASGQSSYEQYF.

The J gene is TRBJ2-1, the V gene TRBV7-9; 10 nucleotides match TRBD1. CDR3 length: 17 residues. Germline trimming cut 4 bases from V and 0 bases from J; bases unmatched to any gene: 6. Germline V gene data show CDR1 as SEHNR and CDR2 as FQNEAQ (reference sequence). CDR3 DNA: TGTGCCAGCAGCTCCGGGACAGGGGTGGGCTCCTACAATGAGCAGTTCTTC. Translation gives CASSSGTGVGSYNEQFF.

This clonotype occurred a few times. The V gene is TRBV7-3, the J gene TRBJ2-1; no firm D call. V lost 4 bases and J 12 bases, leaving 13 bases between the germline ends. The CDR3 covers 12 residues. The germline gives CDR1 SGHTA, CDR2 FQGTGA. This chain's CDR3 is CASSSLYGGQFF. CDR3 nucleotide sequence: TGTGCCAGCAGCTCCCTCTATGGTGGGCAGTTCTTC.

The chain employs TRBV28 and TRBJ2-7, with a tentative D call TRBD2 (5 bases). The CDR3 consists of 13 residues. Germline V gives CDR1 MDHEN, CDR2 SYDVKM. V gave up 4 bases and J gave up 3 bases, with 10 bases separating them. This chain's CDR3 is CASSSGFLYEQYV. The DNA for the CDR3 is TGTGCCAGCAGTTCGGGGTTCCTCTACGAGCAGTACGTC.

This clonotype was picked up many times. CDR3 nucleotides: TGTGCCAGCAGCTTAAGCGCACCAGCGGCGATCCAAGAGACCCAGTACTTC. This sequence encodes CASSLSAPAAIQETQYF. This chain uses TRBV7-2 with TRBJ2-5, with a possible D match to TRBD2 (5 bases). V dropped 2 bases and J dropped 1 base, with 17 bases sitting between them. Germline V gives CDR1 SGHTA, CDR2 FQGNSA. CDR3 length: 17 amino acids.

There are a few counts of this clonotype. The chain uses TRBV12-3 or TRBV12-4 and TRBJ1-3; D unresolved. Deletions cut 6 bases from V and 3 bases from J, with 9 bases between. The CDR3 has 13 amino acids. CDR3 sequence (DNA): TGTGCCAGCAGAAGGGCAGTTGGAAACACCATATATTTT. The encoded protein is CASRRAVGNTIYF.

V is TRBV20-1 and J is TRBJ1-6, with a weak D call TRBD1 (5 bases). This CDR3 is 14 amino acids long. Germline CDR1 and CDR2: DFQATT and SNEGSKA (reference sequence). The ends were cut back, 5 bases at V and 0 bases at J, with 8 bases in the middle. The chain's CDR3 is CSAHRSSYNSPLHF. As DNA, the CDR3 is TGCAGTGCTCACAGGAGCTCCTATAATTCACCCCTCCACTTT.

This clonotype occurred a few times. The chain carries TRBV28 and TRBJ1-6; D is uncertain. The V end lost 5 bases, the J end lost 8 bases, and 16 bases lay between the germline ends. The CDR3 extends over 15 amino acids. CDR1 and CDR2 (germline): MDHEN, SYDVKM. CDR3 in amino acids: CASSIPPRRDSPLHF. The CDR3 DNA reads TGTGCCAGCAGTATACCGCCTCGGCGGGATTCACCCCTCCACTTT. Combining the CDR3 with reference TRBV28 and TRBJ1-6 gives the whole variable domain DVKVTQSSRYLVKRTGEKVFLECVQDMDHENMFWYRQDPGLGLRLIYFSYDVKMKEKGDIPEGYSVSREKKERFSLILESASTNQTSMYLCASSIPPRRDSPLHFGNGTRLTVT.

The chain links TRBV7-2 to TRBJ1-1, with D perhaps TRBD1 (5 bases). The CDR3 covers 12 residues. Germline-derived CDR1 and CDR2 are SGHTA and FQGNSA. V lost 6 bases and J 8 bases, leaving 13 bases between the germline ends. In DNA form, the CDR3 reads TGTGCCAGCAGAGGGGCGGGCCCAGAAGCTTTCTTT. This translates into CASRGAGPEAFF.

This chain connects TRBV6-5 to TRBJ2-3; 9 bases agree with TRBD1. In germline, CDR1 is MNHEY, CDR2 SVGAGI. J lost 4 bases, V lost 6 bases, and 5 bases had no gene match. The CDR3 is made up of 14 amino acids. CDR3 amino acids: CASRLQGAADTQYF. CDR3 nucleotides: TGTGCCAGCAGACTACAGGGGGCCGCAGATACGCAGTATTTT.

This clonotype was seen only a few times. CDR3 in amino acids: CAISVGQGGNQPQHF. The CDR3 bases are TGTGCCATCAGTGTCGGGCAGGGTGGGAATCAGCCCCAGCATTTT. The chain combines TRBV10-3 with TRBJ1-5; possible D gene TRBD1, 5 bases. The CDR3 runs 15 residues. Germline V gives CDR1 ENHRY, CDR2 SYGVKD. Trimming took off 4 bases at V and 4 bases at J, with 14 bases between the two ends.

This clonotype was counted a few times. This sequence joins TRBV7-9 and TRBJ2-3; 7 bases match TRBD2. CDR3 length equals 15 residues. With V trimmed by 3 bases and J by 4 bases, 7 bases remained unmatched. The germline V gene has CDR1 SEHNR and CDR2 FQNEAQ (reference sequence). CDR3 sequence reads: CASSFRGGTPDTQYF. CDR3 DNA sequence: TGTGCCAGCAGCTTTCGCGGGGGAACCCCAGATACGCAGTATTTT.

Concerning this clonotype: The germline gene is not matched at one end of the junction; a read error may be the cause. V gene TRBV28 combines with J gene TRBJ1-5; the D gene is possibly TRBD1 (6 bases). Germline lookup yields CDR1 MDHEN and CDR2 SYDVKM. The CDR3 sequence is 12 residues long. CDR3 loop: CATTGSNRPQHF. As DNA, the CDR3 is TGTGCCACGACAGGTTCCAATCGGCCCCAGCATTTT.

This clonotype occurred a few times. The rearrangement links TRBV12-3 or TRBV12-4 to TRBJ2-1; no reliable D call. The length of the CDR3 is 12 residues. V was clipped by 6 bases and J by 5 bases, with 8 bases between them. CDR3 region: CASSPGHNEQFF. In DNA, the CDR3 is TGTGCCAGCAGCCCGGGCCACAATGAGCAGTTCTTC.

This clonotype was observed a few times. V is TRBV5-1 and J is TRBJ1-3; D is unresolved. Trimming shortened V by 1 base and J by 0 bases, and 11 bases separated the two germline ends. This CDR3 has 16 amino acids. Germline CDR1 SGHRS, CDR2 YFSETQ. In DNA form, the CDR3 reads TGCGCCAGCAGCTTGTATCCCTCAGCCTCTGGAAACACCATATATTTT. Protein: CASSLYPSASGNTIYF.

This CDR3 is CASSLVGSRWNAFF. The CDR3 DNA reads TGTGCCAGCAGCTTGGTAGGGTCGCGGTGGAATGCTTTCTTT. V usage is TRBV5-6 and J usage is TRBJ1-1; no clear D. With 0 bases removed from V and 11 bases from J, the gap between germline ends came to 17 bases. Germline values: CDR1 SGHDT, CDR2 YYEEEE. CDR3 length equals 14 residues.

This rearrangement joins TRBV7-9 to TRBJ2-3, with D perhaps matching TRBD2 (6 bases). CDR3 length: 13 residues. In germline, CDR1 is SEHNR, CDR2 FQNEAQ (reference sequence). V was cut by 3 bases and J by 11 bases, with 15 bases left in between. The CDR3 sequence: CASSFDRTGEQYF. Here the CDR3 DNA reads TGTGCCAGCAGCTTTGACCGTACGGGAGAGCAGTATTTT.

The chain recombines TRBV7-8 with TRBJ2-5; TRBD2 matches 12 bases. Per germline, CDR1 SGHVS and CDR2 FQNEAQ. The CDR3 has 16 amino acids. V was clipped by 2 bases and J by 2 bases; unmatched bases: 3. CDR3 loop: CASSLWTSGDQETQYF. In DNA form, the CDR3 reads TGTGCCAGCAGCTTATGGACTAGCGGGGATCAAGAGACCCAGTACTTC.